Following are 14 T cell receptor beta chains from one sample sequenced in a study of cytomegalovirus exposure and HLA in healthy donors. Primers for the PCR totalled 60 Vbeta and 13 Jbeta. Repertoires were generated with immunoSEQ multiplex PCR, while TCRdb's copy carries only in-frame clones and drops some. Of 100,000 to 120,000 clones in the sample, 86% were seen once. Specimen: PBMCs. The receptor source for this set is a man between 35 and 55 years old in good health and CMV-seronegative.

V is TRBV13 and J is TRBJ2-1, with D possibly matching TRBD2 (6 bases). V dropped 5 bases and J dropped 3 bases, with 11 bases sitting between them. Germline V gives CDR1 PRHDT, CDR2 FYEKMQ (reference sequence). The CDR3 loop spans 14 amino acids. Here the CDR3 reads CASSVAGLYNEQFF. CDR3 nucleotide sequence: TGTGCCAGCAGCGTTGCGGGACTCTACAATGAGCAGTTCTTC.

Here the CDR3 DNA reads TGTGCCAGCAGCTTACGCGGCAGCACAGATACGCAGTATTTT. Its translation: CASSLRGSTDTQYF. V usage is TRBV5-4 and J usage is TRBJ2-3; unclear D gene. This CDR3 is 14 amino acids long. V lost 2 bases to trimming and J lost 0 bases, with 7 bases between them. Per germline, CDR1 SGHNT and CDR2 YYREEE (reference sequence).

This clone showed up just a few times. This sequence joins TRBV28 and TRBJ1-2; 7 bases fit TRBD1. V dropped 6 bases and J dropped 3; count of bases not matched to a gene: 7. CDR1 is MDHEN, CDR2 SYDVKM, per germline. The CDR3 is 14 residues long. This CDR3 is CASRLQGEYYGYTF. The CDR3 region has the DNA TGTGCCAGCAGGCTCCAGGGGGAGTACTATGGCTACACCTTC.

This chain joins TRBV4-1 and TRBJ1-5, with TRBD1 matching 7 bases. Germline V gives CDR1 MGHRA, CDR2 YSYEKL. V gave up 2 bases and J gave up 6 bases; unmatched junction bases: 4. CDR3 length equals 14 residues. CDR3 bases: TGCGCCAGCAGCCAACAGGACAGGAGTCAGCCCCAGCATTTT. It yields the protein CASSQQDRSQPQHF.

The rearrangement uses TRBV6-1 and TRBJ1-5; D unresolved. The ends were cut back, 4 bases at V and 3 bases at J, with 4 bases in the middle. CDR3 length equals 12 residues. Germline CDR1 is MNHNS and CDR2 is SASEGT. DNA for the CDR3: TGTGCCAGCAGTGGGCTCAATCAGCCCCAGCATTTT. Protein: CASSGLNQPQHF.

The CDR3 DNA follows: TGTGCCAGCAGTCCCGGGGGGTCCCACGAGCAGTACTTC. Its translation: CASSPGGSHEQYF. This rearrangement joins TRBV27 to TRBJ2-7; 7 bases are shared with TRBD2. The CDR3 spans 13 residues. The V and J ends lost 5 bases and 5 bases, in that order; junction bases with no gene match: 6. The germline gives CDR1 MNHEY, CDR2 SMNVEV (reference sequence).

The genes are TRBV5-6 and TRBJ2-2; 14 positions agree with TRBD2. With V trimmed by 3 bases and J by 9 bases, 10 bases remained unmatched. The CDR3 length is 17 residues. In germline, CDR1 is SGHDT, CDR2 YYEEEE. CDR3 sequence: CASSSTGLAGARRELFF. The DNA of the CDR3 is TGTGCCAGCAGCTCGACGGGACTAGCGGGGGCTCGCAGGGAGCTGTTTTTT.

CDR3 nucleotides: TGTGCCAGCAGACAAACAGGGGTCCCGCAGTTCTTC. Residues: CASRQTGVPQFF. This chain links TRBV28 with TRBJ2-1, with 7 positions matching TRBD1. CDR3 length: 12 residues. Germline V CDR1 and CDR2: MDHEN, SYDVKM. V was pared by 6 bases and J by 12 bases, with 8 bases of the junction left unmatched.

This chain links TRBV6-6 with TRBJ1-2, with TRBD1 identical over 7 bases. Germline CDR1 MNHNY, CDR2 SVGAGI (reference sequence). V was pared by 4 bases and J by 6 bases, with 5 bases of the junction left unmatched. The CDR3 loop spans 13 amino acids. The CDR3 reads CASSSTGADGYTF. The CDR3 DNA follows: TGTGCCAGCAGTTCCACAGGGGCGGATGGCTACACCTTC.

The CDR3 DNA reads TGTGCCAGCAGCTTTCTAGGGGGTATAGGTACTGAAGCTTTCTTT. This codes for CASSFLGGIGTEAFF. The rearrangement uses TRBV7-9 and TRBJ1-1, with D perhaps matching TRBD1 (6 bases). Germline-derived CDR1 and CDR2 are SEHNR and FQNEAQ (reference sequence). V lost 3 bases and J 5 bases, leaving 16 bases between the germline ends. The CDR3 is made up of 15 amino acids.

The chain combines TRBV29-1 with TRBJ2-1; 7 bases line up with TRBD1. The V segment lost 6 bases and the J segment 2 bases; nucleotides outside the gene matches: 7. Germline V gene sequence: CDR1 SQVTM, CDR2 ANQGSEA. The CDR3 runs 14 residues. In DNA, the CDR3 is TGCAGCGTGACAGGGACATCCACCTACAATGAGCAGTTCTTC. Translating gives CSVTGTSTYNEQFF.

This clone was picked up one time. The rearrangement uses TRBV15 and TRBJ2-3; TRBD1 matches at 8 bases. Germline assignment: CDR1 LNHNV and CDR2 YYDKDF (reference sequence). With 6 bases clipped from V and 4 bases from J, the junction kept 9 bases outside the gene matches. This CDR3 comprises 15 residues. The CDR3 here is CATRTDRGRADTQYF. CDR3 in DNA: TGTGCCACCAGAACCGACAGGGGCAGGGCAGATACGCAGTATTTT. Complete variable domain (other parts from reference TRBV15 and TRBJ2-3): DAMVIQNPRYQVTQFGKPVTLSCSQTLNHNVMYWYQQKSSQAPKLLFHYYDKDFNNEADTPDNFQSRRPNTSFCFLDIRSPGLGDTAMYLCATRTDRGRADTQYFGPGTRLTVL.

This chain's CDR3 is CASSYLTLQETQYF. CDR3 in DNA: TGCGCCAGCAGCTACCTAACGTTGCAAGAGACCCAGTACTTC. The chain carries TRBV5-1 and TRBJ2-5; no firm D call. The germline V gene has CDR1 SGHRS and CDR2 YFSETQ. Trimming took off 3 bases at V and 2 bases at J, with 11 bases between the two ends. This CDR3 contains 14 residues.

This clone was detected only once. The chain links TRBV5-1 to TRBJ2-2; 9 nucleotides line up with TRBD1. The V and J ends lost 0 bases and 5 bases, in that order; junction bases with no gene match: 5. Germline loops: CDR1 SGHRS, CDR2 YFSETQ. The CDR3 is 16 amino acids. This chain's CDR3 is CASSLAGDRGTGELFF. CDR3 DNA: TGCGCCAGCAGCTTGGCCGGAGACAGGGGGACCGGGGAGCTGTTTTTT.